The TCR beta chain under discussion was sequenced for a study of blood T cell repertoires in COVID-19. Data came from immunoSEQ multiplex PCR; TCRdb stores just in-frame clones and leaves some out. The sample lists about 100,000 clones; approximately 86% were seen once. This clone was seen a few times. The length of the CDR3 is 15 residues. Per germline, CDR1 WNHNN and CDR2 SYGVQD (reference sequence). V was pared by 4 bases and J by 0 bases, with 9 bases between. Input material: peripheral blood. The gene calls are TRBV10-1 and TRBJ2-2; D unclear. The TCR originated in a man aged 45 to 65 with active or convalescent COVID-19. CDR3 coding DNA: TGCGCCAGCAGTGGGTCGGCGGCGAACACCGGGGAGCTGTTTTTT. Amino acid sequence: CASSGSAANTGELFF.